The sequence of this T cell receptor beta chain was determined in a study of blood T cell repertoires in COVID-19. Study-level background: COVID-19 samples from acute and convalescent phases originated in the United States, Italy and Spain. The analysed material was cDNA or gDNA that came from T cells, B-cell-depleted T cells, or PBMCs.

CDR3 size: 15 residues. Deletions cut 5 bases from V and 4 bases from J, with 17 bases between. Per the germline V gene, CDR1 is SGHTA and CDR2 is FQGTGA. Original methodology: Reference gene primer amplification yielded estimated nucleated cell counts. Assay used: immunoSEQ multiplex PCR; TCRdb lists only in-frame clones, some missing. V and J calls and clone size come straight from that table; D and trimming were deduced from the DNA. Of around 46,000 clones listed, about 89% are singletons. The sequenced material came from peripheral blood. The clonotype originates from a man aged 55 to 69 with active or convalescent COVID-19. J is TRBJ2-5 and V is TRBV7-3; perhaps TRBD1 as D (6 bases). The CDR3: CASSRSTGRPETQYF. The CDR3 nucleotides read TGTGCCAGCAGCCGTTCGACAGGCCGGCCAGAGACCCAGTACTTC.